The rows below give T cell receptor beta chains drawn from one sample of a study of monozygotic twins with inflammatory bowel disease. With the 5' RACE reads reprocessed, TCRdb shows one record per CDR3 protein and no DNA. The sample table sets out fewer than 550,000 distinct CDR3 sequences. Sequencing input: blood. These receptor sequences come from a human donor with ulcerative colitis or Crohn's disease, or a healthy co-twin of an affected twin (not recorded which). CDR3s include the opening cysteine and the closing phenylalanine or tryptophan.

CASSSLIQDKNSPLHF TRBJ1-6 TRBV11-2
CASSLEGDRYEQFF TRBJ2-1 TRBV5-1
CASSLTPETQYF TRBJ2-5 TRBV7-2
CAISDLDNLAGDRTDTQYF TRBJ2-3 TRBV10-3
CASGTSVWGSYGYTF TRBJ1-2 TRBV2
CASSWGQGGSEGYTF TRBJ1-2 TRBV5-1
CASSMGVAGGSEQFF TRBJ2-1 TRBV19
CASSLGQPYNEQFF TRBJ2-1 TRBV5-1
CASSAHPPGQGVLPLHF TRBJ1-6 TRBV5-1
CASSQEADPTYEQYF TRBJ2-7 TRBV4-3
CASSLGALNTDTQYF TRBJ2-3 TRBV7-3
CASSSGPQSYEQYF TRBJ2-7 TRBV13
CASNPAGLQRSSYEQYF TRBJ2-7 TRBV21-1
CASSFEPDGTDTQYF TRBJ2-3 TRBV7-2
CASSQDRGSPYEQYF TRBJ2-7 TRBV4-3
CASSPVGGDEKLFF TRBJ1-4 TRBV28
CAWSIGQGIYGYTF TRBJ1-2 TRBV30
CSARDQEREPYNEQFF TRBJ2-1 TRBV20-1
CSAKLAGNYNEQFF TRBJ2-1 TRBV20-1
CASSPETGINYGYTF TRBJ1-2 TRBV18
CASTLTGLNTEAFF TRBJ1-1 TRBV12-3/TRBV12-4
CAISDSQGVEPQHF TRBJ1-5 TRBV10-3
CASMDRSGGTEAFF TRBJ1-1 TRBV2